The 17 T cell receptor beta chains below were found in one sample sequenced in a study of neurological immune-mediated disorders. TCRdb redid the calling of the 5' RACE reads with MiXCR, one entry per CDR3 protein. The sample consists of approximately 100,000 distinct CDR3 sequences, roughly 3.5% of them appearing once. The source material was PBMCs. All receptors come from a woman younger than 35 with multiple sclerosis.

This clonotype has a count of ten or more. The CDR3, as DNA: TGTGCCAGCAGTTCGACCGGGACCCAATACCCGTTCTTC. Translating it yields CASSSTGTQYPFF. This sequence joins TRBV12-3 or TRBV12-4 and TRBJ2-1, with D perhaps assigned TRBD1 or TRBD2 (5 bases each). Between the trimmed V and J ends, which lost 4 bases and 15 bases, there was a span of 19 bases. The CDR3 loop spans 13 amino acids.

There are many counts of this clonotype. This chain joins TRBV6-2 or TRBV6-3 and TRBJ2-7; 7 positions agree with TRBD2. The CDR3 is 14 amino acids. The J segment lost 3 bases and the V segment lost 7 bases, leaving 9 bases of the junction unmatched. CDR1 and CDR2 (germline): MNHEY, SVGEGT. The CDR3 DNA reads as TGTGCCAGCACCCGGCGGGGGAGGGTCTACGAGCAGTACTTC. It is translated as CASTRRGRVYEQYF.

This clonotype was detected many times. The V and J genes are TRBV7-2 and TRBJ1-2; a possible D gene is TRBD1 (6 bases). The V gene lost 6 bases and the J gene lost 2 bases, with 16 bases spanning the gap. This CDR3 contains 15 residues. CDR1 is SGHTA and CDR2 is FQGNSA in the germline V gene. The DNA for the CDR3 is TGTGCCAGCAGGATGGGAGGGGGGACCAACTATGGCTACACCTTC. Encoded protein: CASRMGGGTNYGYTF.

Details on this clonotype: Just one base apart from a much larger clone, this may be a read error. A read error is likely, as this CDR3 ends without the conserved phenylalanine or tryptophan. V and J are TRBV7-8 and TRBJ2-7; TRBD2 matches at 9 bases. The CDR3 loop spans 15 amino acids. V was clipped by 5 bases and J by 3 bases; unmatched bases: 8. CDR1 is SGHVS and CDR2 is FQNEAQ in the germline V gene. This CDR3 is CASSKSGGRSYEQYL. The CDR3 DNA sequence: TGTGCCAGCAGCAAAAGCGGGGGGCGAAGCTACGAGCAGTACTTA.

The rearrangement uses TRBV30 and TRBJ1-6; D perhaps matches TRBD1 (6 bases). From germline, CDR1 is GTSNPN and CDR2 SVGIG (reference sequence). V shed 0 bases and J shed 13 bases, with 13 bases lying between them. This CDR3 comprises 13 residues. DNA of the CDR3: TGTGCCTGGAGTGTTACAGGGAAATCGCCCCTCCACTTT. It encodes CAWSVTGKSPLHF.

Ten or more counts support this clonotype. This chain links TRBV9 with TRBJ2-3; 11 nucleotides agree with TRBD2. CDR3 length: 16 residues. CDR1 SGDLS and CDR2 YYNGEE come from the germline V gene. J was trimmed by 2 bases and V by 4 bases; bases with no gene match: 6. The CDR3 region is CASSTRLAGNTDTQYF. In nucleotides, the CDR3 is TGTGCCAGCAGCACCCGACTAGCGGGAAACACAGATACGCAGTATTTT.

This clonotype was seen ten or more times. V gene TRBV5-6 combines with J gene TRBJ1-2; D is unresolved. The V end lost 6 bases, the J end lost 3 bases, and 18 bases lay between the germline ends. This CDR3 spans 15 amino acids. Germline CDR1 reads SGHDT; CDR2 reads YYEEEE. CDR3 nucleotides: TGTGCCAGCACCCTATATAACTCGGGTTACTATGGCTACACCTTC. Translating gives CASTLYNSGYYGYTF.

This clonotype was found many times. Here the CDR3 DNA reads TGTGCCAGCAGCTTAGACGGGAGGCTATATAATGAGCAGTTCTTC. Encoded protein: CASSLDGRLYNEQFF. The chain carries TRBV7-2 and TRBJ2-1; 7 bases fit TRBD2. The V segment lost 1 base and the J segment 7 bases; nucleotides outside the gene matches: 7. The CDR3 consists of 15 residues. From germline, CDR1 is SGHTA and CDR2 FQGNSA.

This clonotype came up a few times. Its ends do not fully match the called genes, so a read error is possible. The rearrangement uses TRBV20-1 and TRBJ1-6; a weak D match, TRBD1 (5 bases). The CDR3 has 13 amino acids. CDR1 is DFQATT, CDR2 SNEGSKA, per germline (reference sequence). DNA for the CDR3: TGCAGTGCTAGAGACAAGGGGAATTCAACCCTCAACTTT. It yields the protein CSARDKGNSTLNF.

This clonotype was detected many times. This sequence joins TRBV6-2 or TRBV6-3 and TRBJ1-5; the D is unclear. Looked up from germline, CDR1 is MNHEY and CDR2 is SVGEGT. Trimming took off 6 bases at V and 2 bases at J, with 11 bases between the two ends. The CDR3 length is 14 residues. The CDR3 bases are TGTGCCAGCAGCCTCCCGGTTGGCAATCAGCCCCAGCATTTT. This sequence encodes CASSLPVGNQPQHF.

Ten or more counts support this clonotype. The rearrangement joins TRBV10-3 to TRBJ2-3; D is perhaps TRBD1 (5 bases). Germline values: CDR1 ENHRY, CDR2 SYGVKD. CDR3 length: 13 residues. V was pared by 10 bases and J by 6 bases, with 17 bases between. CDR3 loop: CASQTVSTDTQYF. The CDR3 DNA is TGTGCCAGCCAGACAGTATCCACGGATACGCAGTATTTT.

This clonotype was found many times. The chain uses TRBV10-3 and TRBJ1-1; TRBD1 might be the D (5 bases). Deletions cut 2 bases from V and 2 bases from J, with 21 bases between. This CDR3 spans 18 amino acids. CDR1 ENHRY and CDR2 SYGVKD come from the germline V gene. CDR3 region: CAISEEKGWVVHNTEAFF. CDR3 sequence (DNA): TGTGCCATCAGTGAGGAAAAGGGGTGGGTTGTGCATAACACTGAAGCTTTCTTT.

This clonotype appeared many times. The CDR3 nucleotides are TGTGCCAGCAGCCAAGATTGGGTGGCGGGCTACACCTTC. Translation gives CASSQDWVAGYTF. The chain carries TRBV14 and TRBJ1-2; no definite D call. Trimming took 0 bases from V and 8 from J, leaving 10 bases between them. CDR3 length: 13 amino acids. The germline gives CDR1 SGHDN, CDR2 FVKESK.

This clonotype was observed at least ten times. CDR3 loop: CASSHPGQTTGGELFF. The CDR3 coding sequence is TGCGCCAGCAGCCACCCGGGACAGACAACAGGCGGGGAGCTGTTTTTT. The chain recombines TRBV4-1 with TRBJ2-2, with 7 bases lining up with TRBD1. This CDR3 has 16 amino acids. Trimming took 3 bases from V and 7 from J; bases not matched to a gene: 11. Germline V lookup: CDR1 MGHRA, CDR2 YSYEKL.

This clonotype was found many times. The V call is TRBV12-3 or TRBV12-4, the J call TRBJ2-7; D gene uncertain. The length of the CDR3 is 12 residues. Trimming took 6 bases from V and 4 from J, leaving 10 bases between them. CDR3 nucleotides: TGTGCCAGCAGCCCCGTCGGGTACGAGCAGTACTTC. Translating it yields CASSPVGYEQYF.

This clonotype was recorded at least ten times. This chain joins TRBV5-5 and TRBJ2-7, with D possibly being TRBD1 or TRBD2 (5 bases each). The germline V gene has CDR1 SGHKS and CDR2 YYEKEE (reference sequence). V lost 0 bases and J 5 bases, leaving 15 bases between the germline ends. The CDR3 has 15 residues. The CDR3 DNA is TGTGCCAGCAGCTTGGGACCCCGGGGCGTCAACGAGCAGTACTTC. Protein sequence: CASSLGPRGVNEQYF. Full variable domain (remainder filled in from reference TRBV5-5 and TRBJ2-7): DAGVTQSPTHLIKTRGQQVTLRCSPISGHKSVSWYQQVLGQGPQFIFQYYEKEERGRGNFPDRFSARQFPNYSSELNVNALLLGDSALYLCASSLGPRGVNEQYFGPGTRLTVT.

Ten or more counts support this clonotype. The chain joins TRBV20-1 to TRBJ2-3; TRBD2 agrees at 9 bases. The length of the CDR3 is 16 residues. CDR1 DFQATT and CDR2 SNEGSKA come from the germline V gene (reference sequence). The J segment lost 10 bases and the V segment lost 3 bases, leaving 17 bases of the junction unmatched. This chain's CDR3 is CSARYRFGQREDSQYF. Here the CDR3 DNA reads TGCAGTGCTAGGTATCGGTTCGGGCAGCGGGAGGACTCGCAGTATTTT.